The next 20 T cell receptor beta chains were all read from a single sample in a study of blood T cells in healthy people across ages. Sample-barcoded 5' priming and a J-beta primer mix drove a second PCR of roughly 7 to 11 cycles. TCRdb re-called the 5' RACE reads with MiXCR, one entry per CDR3 protein. Of 650,000 to 1,000,000 distinct CDR3 sequences detected, under 40% appear once; the ten largest clones hold approximately 12%. The sequenced material came from blood. Every receptor here comes from a young man in good health.

The chain combines TRBV21-1 with TRBJ2-7; the D call in the table, TRBD1, was not verified against the DNA. TRBV21-1 is recorded as a pseudogene. This CDR3 region has 16 residues. CDR3 residues: CASSKDSGKGAYEQYF. CDR3 nucleotide sequence: TGTGCCAGCAGCAAAGACAGCGGGAAGGGGGCCTACGAGCAGTACTTC.

This clonotype showed up many times. V usage is TRBV12-3 or TRBV12-4 and J usage is TRBJ1-2; 11 bases are a match to TRBD1. This CDR3 has 14 amino acids. J lost 6 bases, V lost 6 bases, and 6 bases had no gene match. CDR3 DNA sequence: TGTGCCAGCAGCTCGGACAGGGGGCCGGATGGCTACACCTTC. Protein product: CASSSDRGPDGYTF.

The chain carries TRBV5-1 and TRBJ2-7, with 10 nucleotides matching TRBD1. CDR3 length equals 15 residues. Trimming at V came to 1 base and at J to 5 bases, leaving 6 bases not matched to a gene. CDR1 is SGHRS, CDR2 YFSETQ, per germline. CDR3 sequence reads: CASSLHRDRGHEQYF. In DNA, the CDR3 is TGCGCCAGCAGCTTGCACCGGGACAGGGGCCACGAGCAGTACTTC.

The chain joins TRBV7-9 to TRBJ2-3; TRBD2 aligns across 9 bases. The CDR3 extends over 15 amino acids. Germline loops: CDR1 SEHNR, CDR2 FQNEAQ (reference sequence). Losses at the gene ends were 5 bases for V and 1 base for J; bases not matched to a gene: 4. For the CDR3, the DNA is TGTGCCAGCAGCGCCGTAGCGGGGGGCACAGATACGCAGTATTTT. Its protein product is CASSAVAGGTDTQYF.

This clonotype was counted at least ten times. The chain joins TRBV4-1 to TRBJ2-3; D not resolved. The ends were cut back, 7 bases at V and 0 bases at J, with 20 bases in the middle. Germline V gives CDR1 MGHRA, CDR2 YSYEKL. The CDR3 is made up of 17 amino acids. The CDR3 DNA reads TGCGCCAGCACCTCGACATACCCGTCTCCTAGCACAGATACGCAGTATTTT. It is translated as CASTSTYPSPSTDTQYF.

This clonotype has just a few counts. The chain has TRBV6-1 and TRBJ2-7; D might be TRBD1 (5 bases). Trimming removed 5 bases at V and 2 bases at J, with 10 bases between. This CDR3 contains 13 residues. CDR1 is MNHNS and CDR2 is SASEGT in the germline V gene. DNA of the CDR3: TGTGCCAGCAGTAAGTGGGGCACCTACGAGCAGTACTTC. Protein product: CASSKWGTYEQYF.

The chain has TRBV6-1 and TRBJ1-2, with a possible D match to TRBD1 (5 bases). This CDR3 has 17 amino acids. V was cut by 7 bases and J by 0 bases, with 21 bases left in between. Germline assignment: CDR1 MNHNS and CDR2 SASEGT. The CDR3 nucleotides are TGTGCCAGCACGCCGTGGGGGGGGGAAGAACCTAACTATGGCTACACCTTC. Its protein is CASTPWGGEEPNYGYTF.

This clonotype showed up just a few times. The V gene is TRBV20-1, the J gene TRBJ2-7, with D tentatively TRBD2 (6 bases). This CDR3 spans 15 amino acids. The V gene's germline CDR1 is DFQATT and CDR2 SNEGSKA (reference sequence). The V end was cut by 5 bases, the J end by 0 bases, with 17 bases between. The CDR3 sequence: CSARDSGSGSYEQYF. CDR3 in DNA: TGCAGTGCTCGGGACTCTGGATCTGGCTCCTACGAGCAGTACTTC.

This clonotype was seen a few times. The genes are TRBV9 and TRBJ1-1, with D hard to call. CDR3 length equals 14 residues. CDR1 and CDR2 (germline): SGDLS, YYNGEE. V lost 5 bases, J lost 0 bases, and 11 bases lay in between. The CDR3 DNA follows: TGTGCCAGCAGTCCCGGGGATATGAACACTGAAGCTTTCTTT. Residues: CASSPGDMNTEAFF.

This chain connects TRBV5-5 to TRBJ2-7, with D perhaps assigned TRBD1 or TRBD2 (5 bases each). Germline loops: CDR1 SGHKS, CDR2 YYEKEE (reference sequence). Trimming removed 0 bases at V and 10 bases at J, with 11 bases between. The CDR3 is 12 residues long. The CDR3 nucleotides read TGTGCCAGCAGCTTGGAGAGGGGACCCCAGTACTTC. As protein: CASSLERGPQYF. Full variable domain (remainder filled in from reference TRBV5-5 and TRBJ2-7): DAGVTQSPTHLIKTRGQQVTLRCSPISGHKSVSWYQQVLGQGPQFIFQYYEKEERGRGNFPDRFSARQFPNYSSELNVNALLLGDSALYLCASSLERGPQYFGPGTRLTVT.

CDR3 in amino acids: CASSLGSHSYEQYF. In nucleotides, the CDR3 is TGTGCCAGCAGTTTGGGATCGCATTCCTACGAGCAGTACTTC. The chain has TRBV12-3 or TRBV12-4 and TRBJ2-7; D ambiguous. CDR3 length equals 14 residues. V was pared by 3 bases and J by 1 base, with 10 bases between.

About this clonotype: An end of the junction does not agree with germline; a read error may underlie this. The chain recombines TRBV6-2 or TRBV6-3 with TRBJ2-3; perhaps TRBD2 as D (5 bases). The germline V gene has CDR1 MNHEY and CDR2 SVGEGT. There are 15 residues in the CDR3. CDR3 in amino acids: CASSYRGEYTDMQYF. The CDR3 region has the DNA TGTGCCAGCAGTTACCGGGGAGAGTACACAGATATGCAGTATTTT.

The chain combines TRBV5-1 with TRBJ2-2; 7 nucleotides align to TRBD1. This CDR3 comprises 14 residues. J lost 4 bases, V lost 3 bases, and 3 bases had no gene match. Germline lookup yields CDR1 SGHRS and CDR2 YFSETQ. The DNA of the CDR3 is TGCGCCAGCAGCTCCAACAGGGGCACCGGGGAGCTGTTTTTT. Translating it yields CASSSNRGTGELFF.

The V and J genes are TRBV10-3 and TRBJ1-1; 12 bases fit TRBD1. Germline CDR1 reads ENHRY; CDR2 reads SYGVKD. This CDR3 is 15 amino acids long. Unmatched junction bases numbered 5, after V lost 5 bases and J lost 4 bases. This chain's CDR3 is CAISRGQGAITEAFF. The CDR3 coding sequence is TGTGCCATCAGTAGGGGACAGGGGGCTATCACTGAAGCTTTCTTT.

The CDR3 region has the DNA TGCAGTGCTGGGTCCGCCTCCCGTTCCTACAATGAGCAGTACTTC. It yields the protein CSAGSASRSYNEQYF. The chain uses TRBV20-1 and TRBJ2-1; D gene ambiguous. The DNA end is a closer match to TRBJ2-7, so the J assignment may be wrong. The germline CDR1 and CDR2 sequences are DFQATT and SNEGSKA (reference sequence). The CDR3 is made up of 15 amino acids.

The J gene is TRBJ2-1, the V gene TRBV7-2; 11 positions match TRBD2. This CDR3 is built from 16 residues. Germline V gene data show CDR1 as SGHTA and CDR2 as FQGNSA. Unmatched junction bases numbered 5, after V lost 0 bases and J lost 7 bases. CDR3 nucleotides: TGTGCCAGCAGCTTAGCCGGGGCTAGCGGGGGGAATGAGCAGTTCTTC. Translated: CASSLAGASGGNEQFF.

This clonotype occurred many times. V and J are TRBV6-2 or TRBV6-3 and TRBJ2-3; D possibly corresponds to TRBD1 (5 bases). V lost 5 bases and J lost 2, with 14 bases in between. The CDR3 runs to 15 residues. Per germline, CDR1 MNHEY and CDR2 SVGEGT. This chain's CDR3 is CASSRVDIATDTQYF. CDR3 DNA sequence: TGTGCCAGCAGTAGAGTGGACATAGCCACAGATACGCAGTATTTT.

The genes are TRBV5-6 and TRBJ1-5; D might be TRBD1 (5 bases). V was trimmed by 1 base and J by 2 bases, leaving 13 bases between them. The CDR3 length is 16 residues. CDR1 SGHDT and CDR2 YYEEEE come from the germline V gene. In nucleotides, the CDR3 is TGTGCCAGCAGCTTGTACCAGGGCACACGCAATCAGCCCCAGCATTTT. The encoded protein is CASSLYQGTRNQPQHF.

The rearrangement joins TRBV6-2 or TRBV6-3 to TRBJ1-1; D ambiguous. Between the trimmed V and J ends, which lost 8 bases and 3 bases, there was a span of 19 bases. The CDR3 is 15 amino acids. Per the germline V gene, CDR1 is MNHEY and CDR2 is SVGEGT. The CDR3 DNA is TGTGCCAGCGGAACACCGGGGAGTCGGGACACTGAAGCTTTCTTT. Amino acids: CASGTPGSRDTEAFF.

This clonotype was seen only a few times. This chain uses TRBV10-3 with TRBJ1-1; 12 bases match TRBD1. This CDR3 spans 17 amino acids. From germline, CDR1 is ENHRY and CDR2 SYGVKD. Germline trimming cut 0 bases from V and 5 bases from J; bases unmatched to any gene: 7. The CDR3 sequence: CAISESGGQGARTEAFF. The CDR3 DNA reads as TGTGCCATCAGTGAGTCGGGGGGACAGGGGGCGAGGACTGAAGCTTTCTTT.